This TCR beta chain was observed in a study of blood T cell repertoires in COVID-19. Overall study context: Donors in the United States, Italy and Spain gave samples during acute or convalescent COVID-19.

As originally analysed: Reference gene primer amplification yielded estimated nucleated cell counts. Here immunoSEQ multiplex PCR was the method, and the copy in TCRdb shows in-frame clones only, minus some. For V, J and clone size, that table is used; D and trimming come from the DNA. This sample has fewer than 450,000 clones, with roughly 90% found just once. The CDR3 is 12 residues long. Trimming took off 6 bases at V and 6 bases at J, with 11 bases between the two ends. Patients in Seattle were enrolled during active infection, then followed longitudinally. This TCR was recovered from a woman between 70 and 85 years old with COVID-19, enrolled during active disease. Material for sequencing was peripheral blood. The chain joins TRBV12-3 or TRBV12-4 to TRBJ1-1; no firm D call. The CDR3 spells CASSPGYSEAFF. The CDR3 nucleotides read TGTGCCAGCAGCCCCGGTTACTCTGAAGCTTTCTTT.